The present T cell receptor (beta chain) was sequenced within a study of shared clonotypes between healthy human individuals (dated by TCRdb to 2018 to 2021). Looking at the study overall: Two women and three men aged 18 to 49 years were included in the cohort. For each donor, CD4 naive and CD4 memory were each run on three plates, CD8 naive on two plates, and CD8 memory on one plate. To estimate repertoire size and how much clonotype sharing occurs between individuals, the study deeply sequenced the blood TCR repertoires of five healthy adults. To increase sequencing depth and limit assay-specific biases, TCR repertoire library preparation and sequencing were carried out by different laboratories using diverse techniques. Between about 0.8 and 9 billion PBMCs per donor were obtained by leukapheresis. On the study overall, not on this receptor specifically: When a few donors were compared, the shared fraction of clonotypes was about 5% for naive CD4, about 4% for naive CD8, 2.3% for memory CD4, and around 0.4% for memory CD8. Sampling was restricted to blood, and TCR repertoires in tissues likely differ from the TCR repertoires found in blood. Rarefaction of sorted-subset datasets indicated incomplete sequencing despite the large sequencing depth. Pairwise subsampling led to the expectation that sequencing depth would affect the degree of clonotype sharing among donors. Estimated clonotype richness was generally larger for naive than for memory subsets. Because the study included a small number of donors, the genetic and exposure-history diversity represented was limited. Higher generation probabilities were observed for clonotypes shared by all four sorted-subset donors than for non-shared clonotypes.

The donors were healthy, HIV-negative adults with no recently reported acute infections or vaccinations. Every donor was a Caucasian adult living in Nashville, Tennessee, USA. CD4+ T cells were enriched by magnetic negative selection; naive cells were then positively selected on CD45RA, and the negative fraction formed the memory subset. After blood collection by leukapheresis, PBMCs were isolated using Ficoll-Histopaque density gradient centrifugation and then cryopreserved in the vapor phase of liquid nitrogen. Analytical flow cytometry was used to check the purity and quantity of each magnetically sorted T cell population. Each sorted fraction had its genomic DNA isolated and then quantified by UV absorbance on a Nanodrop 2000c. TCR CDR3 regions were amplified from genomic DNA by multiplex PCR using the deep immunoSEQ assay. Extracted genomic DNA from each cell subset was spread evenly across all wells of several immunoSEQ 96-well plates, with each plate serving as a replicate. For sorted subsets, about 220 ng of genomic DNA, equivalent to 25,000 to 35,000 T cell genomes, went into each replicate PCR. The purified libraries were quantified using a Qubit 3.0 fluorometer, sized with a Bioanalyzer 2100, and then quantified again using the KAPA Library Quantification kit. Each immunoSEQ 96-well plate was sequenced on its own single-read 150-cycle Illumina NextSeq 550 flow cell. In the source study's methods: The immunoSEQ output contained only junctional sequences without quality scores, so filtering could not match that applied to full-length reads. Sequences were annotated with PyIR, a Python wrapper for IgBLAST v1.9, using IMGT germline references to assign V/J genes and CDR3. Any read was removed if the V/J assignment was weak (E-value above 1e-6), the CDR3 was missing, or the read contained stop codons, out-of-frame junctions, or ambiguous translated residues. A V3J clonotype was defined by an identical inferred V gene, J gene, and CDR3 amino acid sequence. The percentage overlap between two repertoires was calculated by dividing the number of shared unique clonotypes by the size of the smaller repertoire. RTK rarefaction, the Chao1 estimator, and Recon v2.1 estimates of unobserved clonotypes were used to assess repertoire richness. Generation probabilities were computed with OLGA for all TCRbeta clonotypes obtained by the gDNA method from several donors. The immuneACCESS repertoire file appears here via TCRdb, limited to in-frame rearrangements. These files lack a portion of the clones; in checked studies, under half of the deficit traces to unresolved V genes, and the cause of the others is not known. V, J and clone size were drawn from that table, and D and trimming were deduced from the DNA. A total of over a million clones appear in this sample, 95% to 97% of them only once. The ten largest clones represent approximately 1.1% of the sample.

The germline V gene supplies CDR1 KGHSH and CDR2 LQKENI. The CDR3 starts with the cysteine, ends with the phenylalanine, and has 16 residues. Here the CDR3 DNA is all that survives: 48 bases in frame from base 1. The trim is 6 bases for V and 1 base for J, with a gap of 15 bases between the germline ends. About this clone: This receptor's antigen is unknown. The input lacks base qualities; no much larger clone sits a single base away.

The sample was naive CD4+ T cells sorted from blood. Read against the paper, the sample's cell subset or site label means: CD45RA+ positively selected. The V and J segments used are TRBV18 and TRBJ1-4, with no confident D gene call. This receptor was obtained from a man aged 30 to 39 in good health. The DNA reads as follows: TGTGCCAGCTCTTTGACCGGTGGAAGAACTAATGAAAAACTGTTTTTT. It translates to CASSLTGGRTNEKLFF.